This paragraph covers one T cell receptor (beta chain) sequence. Its antigen is not known. This CDR3 is built from 17 residues. Germline CDR1 and CDR2: SGHDT and YYEEEE. With 2 bases removed from V and 10 bases from J, the gap between germline ends came to 22 bases. This sample was taken from a study of cytomegalovirus exposure and HLA in healthy donors. The PCR contained 60 Vbeta and 13 Jbeta primers. Using immunoSEQ multiplex PCR, the repertoire was profiled, and TCRdb retains in-frame clones only, with some absent. The sample includes roughly 140,000 clones, around 66% of them seen just once. Notes on the study in general: The only immune exposure information that was available was CMV serostatus. Researchers catalogued around 150 TCR beta chains as cytomegalovirus-associated.

Source material: PBMCs. The chain combines TRBV5-6 with TRBJ1-6, with D tentatively TRBD1 (5 bases). This TCR came from a woman in her twenties or thirties in good health and CMV-seropositive. CDR3 nucleotide sequence: TGTGCCAGCAGCTTTCGGTCAGTGAGGGGACTTATGTCACCCCTCCACTTT. Translating it yields CASSFRSVRGLMSPLHF. Full variable domain (remainder filled in from reference TRBV5-6 and TRBJ1-6): DAGVTQSPTHLIKTRGQQVTLRCSPKSGHDTVSWYQQALGQGPQFIFQYYEEEERQRGNFPDRFSGHQFPNYSSELNVNALLLGDSALYLCASSFRSVRGLMSPLHFGNGTRLTVT.